The following is a T cell receptor beta chain sequence with its context. In the authors' workflow: Estimation of nucleated cell counts relied on the amplification of reference gene primers. Clones were sequenced by immunoSEQ multiplex PCR, and TCRdb holds only the in-frame ones, with some missing. The V and J calls and clone size are taken from that table; D and trimming were inferred from the DNA. Seen here are 75,000 or so clones, 88% observed once, and the top ten hold about 27%. The junction had 9 bases not matched to a gene; V was cut back by 1 base and J by 3 bases. Germline lookup yields CDR1 PRHDT and CDR2 FYEKMQ (reference sequence). This CDR3 comprises 17 residues. This sample was taken from a study of blood T cell repertoires in COVID-19. Study details: Spain, Italy and the United States supplied samples that represented acute and convalescent COVID-19. In each case, the material was cDNA or gDNA derived from T cells, B-cell-depleted T cells, or PBMCs.

J is TRBJ2-1 and V is TRBV13; 7 bases align to TRBD1. Sequenced input: peripheral blood. The source is a man in his fifties with acute or convalescent COVID-19. DNA of the CDR3: TGTGCCAGCAGCTTAGACTCCGGGACAGCCTACTACAATGAGCAGTTCTTC. Its protein product is CASSLDSGTAYYNEQFF. The entire variable domain, with the rest obtained from reference TRBV13 and TRBJ2-1, is as follows: AAGVIQSPRHLIKEKRETATLKCYPIPRHDTVYWYQQGPGQDPQFLISFYEKMQSDKGSIPDRFSAQQFSDYHSELNMSSLELGDSALYFCASSLDSGTAYYNEQFFGPGTRLTVL.